The 27 T cell receptor beta chains listed next were all sequenced from one sample in a study of naive and memory T cell subsets. The beta constant-region primer was an equimolar mix of two oligonucleotides covering TRBC1 and TRBC2. Nested alpha and beta constant-region primers with the SP2 primer drove four PCR rounds on ligated cDNA. TCRdb itself ran the UMI-ligation and nested PCR reads through MiXCR, one entry per CDR3 protein. Altogether 100,000 to 150,000 distinct CDR3 sequences are present, 35% to 40% being singletons, with the ten largest covering approximately 0.9%. The material sequenced was central memory CD4+ T cells from blood. The receptors shown here come from a human donor in good health.

J is TRBJ2-3 and V is TRBV2; possible D gene TRBD2, 6 bases. This CDR3 comprises 12 residues. Germline values: CDR1 SNHLY, CDR2 FYNNEI. The V end was cut by 8 bases, the J end by 8 bases, with 14 bases between. The CDR3 protein is CASGPLGGTQYF. The CDR3 coding sequence is TGTGCCAGCGGCCCACTCGGGGGTACGCAGTATTTT.

The chain combines TRBV20-1 with TRBJ2-7; 10 nucleotides line up with TRBD2. The V and J ends lost 2 bases and 3 bases, in that order; junction bases with no gene match: 7. The CDR3 length is 15 residues. CDR1 DFQATT and CDR2 SNEGSKA come from the germline V gene (reference sequence). The chain's CDR3 is CSARNEREGLYEQYF. Here the CDR3 DNA reads TGCAGTGCTAGAAACGAGCGGGAGGGCCTCTACGAGCAGTACTTC.

The chain combines TRBV27 with TRBJ1-2; tentatively, D is TRBD1 (6 bases). Deletions cut 4 bases from V and 2 bases from J, with 11 bases between. CDR1 and CDR2 (germline): MNHEY, SMNVEV (reference sequence). The CDR3 loop spans 14 amino acids. The CDR3 DNA reads TGTGCCAGCAGTTCCCGGGACATGAACTATGGCTACACCTTC. Translating it yields CASSSRDMNYGYTF.

The V and J genes are TRBV7-6 and TRBJ2-5; D is undetermined. In germline, CDR1 is SGHVS, CDR2 FNYEAQ. The V end lost 1 base, the J end lost 4 bases, and 7 bases lay between the germline ends. The CDR3 totals 13 residues. The CDR3 DNA follows: TGTGCCAGCAGCTTAGGGTTCGCAGAGACCCAGTACTTC. This gives the protein CASSLGFAETQYF.

The rearrangement links TRBV28 to TRBJ1-1, with unresolved D. Germline CDR1 MDHEN, CDR2 SYDVKM. The CDR3 is made up of 19 amino acids. Trimming left V 1 base short and J 0 bases short, with 21 bases between. The CDR3 reads CASSLSLSYRQALNTEAFF. Here the CDR3 DNA reads TGTGCCAGCAGTTTATCATTGAGTTATCGTCAGGCGTTGAACACTGAAGCTTTCTTT.

V gene TRBV11-2 combines with J gene TRBJ2-1; 14 nucleotides align to TRBD2. Trimming took 5 bases from V and 6 from J; bases not matched to a gene: 3. This CDR3 has 15 amino acids. The germline V gene has CDR1 SGHAT and CDR2 FQNNGV. CDR3 sequence (DNA): TGTGCCAGCAGCAAAGGGACTAGCGGGAGCAATGAGCAGTTCTTC. Amino acid sequence: CASSKGTSGSNEQFF.

This clonotype has a handful of counts. The rearrangement links TRBV7-2 to TRBJ2-5, with D perhaps being TRBD1 or TRBD2 (5 bases each). Trimming removed 3 bases at V and 7 bases at J, with 12 bases between. Germline V gene sequence: CDR1 SGHTA, CDR2 FQGNSA. The length of the CDR3 is 13 residues. The CDR3 protein is CASSFRDDGTQYF. In DNA form, the CDR3 reads TGTGCCAGCAGCTTCCGGGACGACGGGACCCAGTACTTC.

This clonotype was found a few times. The gene calls are TRBV15 and TRBJ2-7; possibly TRBD1 for D (6 bases). From germline, CDR1 is LNHNV and CDR2 YYDKDF (reference sequence). Trimming pared 4 bases from V and 2 bases from J, leaving 21 bases between. The CDR3 spans 17 residues. The CDR3 is CATSILNPGHPTYEQYF. CDR3 coding DNA: TGTGCCACCAGCATTTTAAATCCGGGACACCCGACCTACGAGCAGTACTTC.

The V and J genes are TRBV5-6 and TRBJ2-5, with D uncertain. Germline V CDR1 and CDR2: SGHDT, YYEEEE. The CDR3 contains 13 residues. Trimming took 4 bases from V and 0 from J, leaving 7 bases between them. The DNA for the CDR3 is TGTGCCAGCAGCGAACAGTACCAAGAGACCCAGTACTTC. Translating it yields CASSEQYQETQYF.

This sequence joins TRBV10-1 and TRBJ2-2, with D uncertain. There are 14 residues in the CDR3. V was pared by 3 bases and J by 4 bases, with 9 bases between. Germline CDR1 is WNHNN and CDR2 is SYGVQD (reference sequence). The CDR3 here is CASSEQRSTGELFF. For the CDR3, the DNA is TGCGCCAGCAGTGAACAACGGAGCACCGGGGAGCTGTTTTTT.

The V gene is TRBV20-1, the J gene TRBJ2-3, with TRBD2 matching 10 bases. The germline CDR1 and CDR2 sequences are DFQATT and SNEGSKA (reference sequence). The CDR3 has 14 residues. Trimming removed 2 bases from V and 4 bases from J; junction bases left unmatched: 3. The CDR3 reads CSARRLAGADTQYF. The CDR3 nucleotides read TGCAGTGCTAGACGGCTAGCGGGAGCAGATACGCAGTATTTT.

This chain links TRBV4-3 with TRBJ2-2; 7 bases agree with TRBD1. This CDR3 contains 17 residues. V was pared by 1 base and J by 0 bases, with 5 bases of the junction left unmatched. Germline V CDR1 and CDR2: LGHNA, YSLEER. CDR3 in amino acids: CASSQGTGWSNTGELFF. As DNA, the CDR3 is TGCGCCAGCAGCCAAGGGACAGGCTGGTCGAACACCGGGGAGCTGTTTTTT.

This clonotype appeared many times. V and J are TRBV29-1 and TRBJ2-5; 8 bases match TRBD1. Trimming removed 4 bases from V and 1 base from J; junction bases left unmatched: 2. CDR1 SQVTM and CDR2 ANQGSEA come from the germline V gene. The CDR3 consists of 13 residues. CDR3 sequence (DNA): TGCAGCGTTGGGGACAGGCCCCAAGAGACCCAGTACTTC. As protein: CSVGDRPQETQYF.

V and J are TRBV30 and TRBJ2-7, with a tentative D call TRBD1 (5 bases). The CDR3 loop spans 14 amino acids. From germline, CDR1 is GTSNPN and CDR2 SVGIG (reference sequence). V was trimmed by 1 base and J by 3 bases, leaving 13 bases between them. The DNA of the CDR3 is TGTGCCTGGAGTGCTGACAGTGGGTTCTACGAGCAGTACTTC. Its translation: CAWSADSGFYEQYF.

The chain's CDR3 is CASSKALEGVPGEKETQYF. CDR3 nucleotide sequence: TGTGCCAGCAGCAAAGCCTTGGAGGGGGTTCCGGGGGAGAAGGAGACCCAGTACTTC. The V and J genes are TRBV21-1 and TRBJ2-5; the table assigns TRBD1, which was not confirmed against the DNA. TRBV21-1 is an annotated pseudogene. The length of the CDR3 is 19 residues.

The V call is TRBV7-9, the J call TRBJ2-1; 8 nucleotides line up with TRBD1. Per the germline V gene, CDR1 is SEHNR and CDR2 is FQNEAQ (reference sequence). This CDR3 region has 16 residues. J lost 1 base, V lost 4 bases, and 6 bases had no gene match. The CDR3, as DNA: TGTGCCAGCAGCTCAGGGGGCGCGAAGTCCTACAATGAGCAGTTCTTC. Its translation: CASSSGGAKSYNEQFF.

The V gene is TRBV7-2, the J gene TRBJ1-5; 8 bases fit TRBD1. The CDR3 is 17 residues long. Germline lookup yields CDR1 SGHTA and CDR2 FQGNSA. The junction had 16 bases not matched to a gene; V was cut back by 2 bases and J by 10 bases. CDR3 sequence: CASSLYQGALGSSPQHF. The CDR3 region has the DNA TGTGCCAGCAGCTTATATCAGGGGGCTTTAGGGTCCAGTCCCCAGCATTTT.

The chain has TRBV27 and TRBJ2-5; 7 bases align to TRBD1. Germline-derived CDR1 and CDR2 are MNHEY and SMNVEV (reference sequence). Germline trimming cut 7 bases from V and 0 bases from J; bases unmatched to any gene: 8. The CDR3 covers 15 residues. The chain's CDR3 is CASNRGLANQETQYF. The DNA for the CDR3 is TGTGCCAGCAACAGGGGATTGGCTAACCAAGAGACCCAGTACTTC.

This clonotype has a handful of counts. The chain is built from TRBV9 and TRBJ2-3; TRBD2 matches 9 bases. This CDR3 spans 15 amino acids. Germline-derived CDR1 and CDR2 are SGDLS and YYNGEE. V shed 4 bases, J shed 5 bases, and the junction held 8 bases outside the gene matches. The CDR3 sequence: CASSFLAGWEDTQYF. In DNA, the CDR3 is TGTGCCAGCAGCTTCCTAGCGGGATGGGAAGATACGCAGTATTTT. The whole variable domain, filled in from reference TRBV9 and TRBJ2-3, reads DSGVTQTPKHLITATGQRVTLRCSPRSGDLSVYWYQQSLDQGLQFLIQYYNGEERAKGNILERFSAQQFPDLHSELNLSSLELGDSALYFCASSFLAGWEDTQYFGPGTRLTVL.

This chain joins TRBV3-1 and TRBJ2-1; maybe TRBD1 (5 bases). The CDR3 covers 13 residues. V shed 1 base and J shed 7 bases, with 8 bases lying between them. Germline loops: CDR1 LGHDT, CDR2 YNNKEL (reference sequence). The CDR3, as DNA: TGTGCCAGCAGCCAAGTTAGGGGTAATGAGCAGTTCTTC. This codes for CASSQVRGNEQFF.

The chain carries TRBV7-9 and TRBJ2-7; D might be TRBD2 (5 bases). CDR1 is SEHNR, CDR2 FQNEAQ, per germline (reference sequence). V shed 8 bases and J shed 0 bases, with 17 bases lying between them. CDR3 length equals 15 residues. The CDR3: CASGGGAGSSYEQYF. CDR3 DNA sequence: TGTGCCAGCGGAGGAGGTGCGGGTAGCTCCTACGAGCAGTACTTC.

The chain couples TRBV7-3 to TRBJ2-3; 13 nucleotides match TRBD2. This CDR3 region has 16 residues. The V gene's germline CDR1 is SGHTA and CDR2 FQGTGA. J lost 1 base, V lost 6 bases, and 4 bases had no gene match. In DNA, the CDR3 is TGTGCCAGCAGTTTAGGACTAGCGGGAGGCACAGATACGCAGTATTTT. Its translation: CASSLGLAGGTDTQYF.

J is TRBJ2-7 and V is TRBV28; possibly TRBD2 for D (6 bases). CDR1 and CDR2 (germline): MDHEN, SYDVKM. The V end lost 2 bases, the J end lost 4 bases, and 15 bases lay between the germline ends. The CDR3 is 15 amino acids. The CDR3, as DNA: TGTGCCAGCAGTTTAGGGCCCTACGGGGGATACGAGCAGTACTTC. Encoded protein: CASSLGPYGGYEQYF.

This clonotype was counted a few times. This chain uses TRBV14 with TRBJ1-1; D is perhaps TRBD1 (5 bases). Germline V gene lookup returns CDR1 SGHDN and CDR2 FVKESK. V was cut by 4 bases and J by 1 base, with 7 bases left in between. The CDR3 totals 13 residues. This chain's CDR3 is CASSLQANTEAFF. CDR3 bases: TGTGCCAGCAGCCTACAGGCGAACACTGAAGCTTTCTTT.

On this clonotype itself: At one end, the junction sequence differs from germline, possibly due to a read error. This chain joins TRBV7-2 and TRBJ2-2; D is possibly TRBD2 (5 bases). The V gene's germline CDR1 is SGHTA and CDR2 FQGNSA. This CDR3 comprises 16 residues. The CDR3 bases are TGTGCCAGCAGCTTAGTTACGGGATTTAACACGGGGGAGCTGTTTTTT. Translation gives CASSLVTGFNTGELFF.

This clonotype has a handful of counts. This chain joins TRBV27 and TRBJ1-6, with D hard to call. The CDR3 loop spans 13 amino acids. Trimming took off 5 bases at V and 7 bases at J, with 9 bases between the two ends. Germline V gene lookup returns CDR1 MNHEY and CDR2 SMNVEV (reference sequence). CDR3 in DNA: TGTGCCAGCAGTGGTCTATTCAATTCACCCCTCCACTTT. Residues: CASSGLFNSPLHF.

This rearrangement joins TRBV29-1 to TRBJ2-2; D unresolved. V was shortened by 4 bases and J by 6 bases, with 9 bases between the two germline ends. The CDR3 is 12 amino acids. Germline loops: CDR1 SQVTM, CDR2 ANQGSEA. CDR3 protein: CSVARTAGELFF. The CDR3 DNA reads TGCAGCGTTGCTAGAACCGCCGGGGAGCTGTTTTTT.